Described below is a single T cell receptor beta chain sequence and its context. This sample is drawn from a study of blood T cells in healthy people across ages. Primers used in a second PCR of about 6 to 11 cycles were a sample-barcoded 5' primer and a J-beta primer mix. TCRdb analysed the 5' RACE reads with MiXCR anew, one entry per CDR3 protein. The sample shows hundreds of thousands of distinct CDR3 sequences, about 44% of them seen only once. V lost 2 bases and J 7 bases, leaving 14 bases between the germline ends. The CDR3 extends over 14 amino acids. Germline assignment: CDR1 MNHEY and CDR2 SVGAGI.

The J gene is TRBJ1-2, the V gene TRBV6-5; D gene ambiguous. Sequenced sample: blood. This sequence originates from a young man in good health. The CDR3 DNA sequence: TGTGCCAGCAGTTACCCTAACCGGAGTACTGGCTACACCTTC. Protein product: CASSYPNRSTGYTF.